This T cell receptor beta chain was identified in a study of CD8 T cells in ankylosing spondylitis. Whole-study findings and limits: CD8+ cells made up the disease-linked clones, which were relatively rare in peripheral blood. Researchers reportedly found disease-linked clones significantly enriched in matched ankylosing spondylitis synovial fluid. Ankylosing spondylitis blood seemed to carry a telltale TCR beta motif made of fewer than ten highly homologous variants.

Germline V CDR1 and CDR2: SGHRS, YFSETQ. This CDR3 comprises 15 residues. The V end lost 3 bases, the J end lost 5 bases, and 15 bases lay between the germline ends. Quantitative 5'-RACE was performed with molecular barcodes, and it yielded the TCR beta libraries. TCRdb reanalysed the 5' RACE reads using MiXCR and keeps one entry per CDR3 protein. The repertoire holds approximately 190,000 distinct CDR3 sequences, with over 10% as singletons. At least ten counts were recorded for this clonotype. Its antigen remains unidentified. The gene calls are TRBV5-1 and TRBJ2-1, with D possibly matching TRBD2 (6 bases). The sequence derives from a female donor with ankylosing spondylitis or in good health (not recorded which). Specimen: blood, either unsorted or a sorted T cell fraction (not recorded which). The CDR3 sequence is CASSSSPGLHNEQFF. The DNA of the CDR3 is TGCGCCAGCAGCTCTTCGCCGGGACTCCACAATGAGCAGTTCTTC.